The sequence of this T cell receptor beta chain was determined in a study of blood T cell repertoires in COVID-19. The table came from immunoSEQ multiplex PCR; TCRdb's copy has only in-frame clones and leaves some out. The sample shows some 350,000 clones, 89% of them seen only once. The germline V and J ends were trimmed by 1 base and 3 bases, with 9 bases remaining between them. Germline V CDR1 and CDR2: LGHDT, YNNKEL (reference sequence). The CDR3 loop spans 14 amino acids. The clonotype was recovered from a woman aged 30 to 39 with COVID-19, enrolled during active disease. The sequenced material came from peripheral blood. The V call is TRBV3-1 (or the pseudogene TRBV3-2), the J call TRBJ1-1; D is undetermined. The CDR3 sequence is CASSQAWRDTEAFF. As DNA, the CDR3 is TGTGCCAGCAGCCAAGCTTGGAGGGACACTGAAGCTTTCTTT.